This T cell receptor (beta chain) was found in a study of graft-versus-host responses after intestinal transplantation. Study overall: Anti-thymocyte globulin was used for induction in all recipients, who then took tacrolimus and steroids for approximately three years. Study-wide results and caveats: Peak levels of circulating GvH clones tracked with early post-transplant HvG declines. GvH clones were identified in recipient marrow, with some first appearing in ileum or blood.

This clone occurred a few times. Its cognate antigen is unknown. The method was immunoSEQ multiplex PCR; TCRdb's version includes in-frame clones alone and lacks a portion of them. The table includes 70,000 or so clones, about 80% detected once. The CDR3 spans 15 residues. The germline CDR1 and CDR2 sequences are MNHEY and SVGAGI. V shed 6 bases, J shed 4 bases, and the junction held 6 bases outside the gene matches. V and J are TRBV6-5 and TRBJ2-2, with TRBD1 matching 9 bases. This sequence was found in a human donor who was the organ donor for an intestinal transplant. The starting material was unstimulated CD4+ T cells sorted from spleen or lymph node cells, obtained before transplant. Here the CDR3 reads CASRFRQGGTGELFF. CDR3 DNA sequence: TGTGCCAGCAGATTCCGACAGGGGGGCACCGGGGAGCTGTTTTTT.